This T cell receptor (beta chain) was found in a study of T cells after yellow fever vaccination. TCRdb reprocessed the 5' RACE reads with MiXCR, giving one entry per CDR3 protein. The data show around 310,000 distinct CDR3 sequences, approximately 4% seen once. Trimming left V 3 bases short and J 6 bases short, with 13 bases between. This CDR3 contains 14 residues. Germline CDR1 reads SGHKS; CDR2 reads YYEKEE (reference sequence). This clonotype was seen at least ten times. The TCR comes from a young man who received the YFV17D yellow fever vaccine. The chain combines TRBV5-5 with TRBJ1-5, with D possibly matching TRBD1 (6 bases). Sequencing used PBMCs, obtained 15 days after the yellow fever booster vaccination. CDR3 amino acids: CASSSGEGSQPQHF. The CDR3 DNA follows: TGTGCCAGCAGCTCAGGGGAAGGGAGTCAGCCCCAGCATTTT.